The clone carrying this T cell receptor (beta chain) turned up a few times. The antigen remains unidentified. The data are from a study of blood T cells in healthy people across ages. General observations from the study: Any changes in expanded clonotypes were possibly confounded, as donor CMV status remained unknown.

Looked up from germline, CDR1 is MNHEY and CDR2 is SVGAGI. V lost 6 bases and J lost 4, with 13 bases in between. The CDR3 runs to 15 residues. A second PCR of about 7 to 12 cycles used a sample-barcoded 5' primer and a J-beta primer mix. TCRdb passed the 5' RACE reads through MiXCR, listing each CDR3 protein once. The sample holds about a million distinct CDR3 sequences, around two fifths seen once. The chain carries TRBV6-5 and TRBJ1-6, with unresolved D. Sequencing input: blood. This receptor was identified in a man between 18 and 29 years old in good health. The CDR3 loop reads CASRPALSYNSPLHF. The CDR3 nucleotides are TGTGCCAGCAGGCCAGCCCTGAGTTATAATTCACCCCTCCACTTT.